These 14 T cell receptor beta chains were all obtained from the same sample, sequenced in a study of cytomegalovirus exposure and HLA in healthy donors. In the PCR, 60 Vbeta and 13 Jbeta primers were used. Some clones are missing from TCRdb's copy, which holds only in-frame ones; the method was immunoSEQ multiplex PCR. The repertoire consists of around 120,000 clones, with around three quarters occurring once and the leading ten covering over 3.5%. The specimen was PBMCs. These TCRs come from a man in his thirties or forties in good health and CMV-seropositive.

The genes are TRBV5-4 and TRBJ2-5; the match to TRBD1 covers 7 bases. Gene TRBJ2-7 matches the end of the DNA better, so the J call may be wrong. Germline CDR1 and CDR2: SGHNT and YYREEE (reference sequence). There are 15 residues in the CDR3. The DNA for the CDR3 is TGTGCCAGCAGCAGGTCACCGGGACAGAGCTACGAGCAGTACTTC. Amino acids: CASSRSPGQSYEQYF.

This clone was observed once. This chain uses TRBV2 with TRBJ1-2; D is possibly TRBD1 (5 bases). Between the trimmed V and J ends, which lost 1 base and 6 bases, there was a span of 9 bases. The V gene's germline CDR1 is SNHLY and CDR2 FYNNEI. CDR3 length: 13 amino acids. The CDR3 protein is CASSEVQQDGYTF. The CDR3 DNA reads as TGTGCCAGCAGTGAAGTACAACAGGATGGCTACACCTTC.

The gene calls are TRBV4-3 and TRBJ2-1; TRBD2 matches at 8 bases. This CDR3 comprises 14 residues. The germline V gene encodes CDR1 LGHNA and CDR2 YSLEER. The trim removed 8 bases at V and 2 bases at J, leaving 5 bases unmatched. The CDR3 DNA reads TGCGCCAGCTCCCGGGGACTAGCCTACAATGAGCAGTTCTTC. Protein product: CASSRGLAYNEQFF.

DNA of the CDR3: TGTGCCAGCTCACCAACCAGGGGGTCCGGGGCCAACGTCCTGACTTTC. It codes for CASSPTRGSGANVLTF. The chain carries TRBV18 and TRBJ2-6, with 7 bases lining up with TRBD1. This CDR3 has 16 residues. With 2 bases clipped from V and 4 bases from J, the junction kept 5 bases outside the gene matches. Germline loops: CDR1 KGHSH, CDR2 LQKENI.

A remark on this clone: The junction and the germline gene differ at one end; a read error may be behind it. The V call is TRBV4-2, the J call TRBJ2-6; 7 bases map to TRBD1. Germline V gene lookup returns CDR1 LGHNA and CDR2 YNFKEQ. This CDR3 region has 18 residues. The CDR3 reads CANFEAPGQSSGANGLTF. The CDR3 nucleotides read TGTGCCAACTTTGAGGCTCCGGGACAGAGCTCTGGGGCCAACGGCCTGACTTTC.

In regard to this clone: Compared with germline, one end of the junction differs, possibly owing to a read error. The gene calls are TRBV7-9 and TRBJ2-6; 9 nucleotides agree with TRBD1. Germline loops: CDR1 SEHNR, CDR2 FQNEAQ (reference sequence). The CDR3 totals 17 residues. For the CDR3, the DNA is TGTTCCAGCAGCTTACGGGACAGGGTAGGAGGGGCCAACGTCCTGACTTTC. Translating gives CSSSLRDRVGGANVLTF.

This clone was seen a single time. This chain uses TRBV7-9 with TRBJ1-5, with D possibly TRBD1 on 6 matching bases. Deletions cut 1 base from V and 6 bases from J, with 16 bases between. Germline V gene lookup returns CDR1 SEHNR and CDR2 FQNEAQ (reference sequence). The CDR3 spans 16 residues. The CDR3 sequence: CASSLDGSRGGQPQHF. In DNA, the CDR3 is TGTGCCAGCAGCTTAGATGGGTCCAGGGGCGGTCAGCCCCAGCATTTT.

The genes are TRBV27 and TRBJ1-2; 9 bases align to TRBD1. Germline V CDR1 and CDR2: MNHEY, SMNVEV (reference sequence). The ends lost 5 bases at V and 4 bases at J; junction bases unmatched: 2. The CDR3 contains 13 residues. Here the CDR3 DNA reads TGTGCCAGCAGTGGACAGGGGACCTATGGCTACACCTTC. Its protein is CASSGQGTYGYTF.

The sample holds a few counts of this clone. The CDR3, as DNA: TGTGCCAGCACCCTAGGAGGGGCCCAGTACTTC. It encodes CASTLGGAQYF. The chain uses TRBV2 and TRBJ2-5, with a tentative D call TRBD2 (6 bases). The CDR3 is made up of 11 amino acids. Germline CDR1 reads SNHLY; CDR2 reads FYNNEI. The V gene lost 7 bases and the J gene lost 9 bases, with 12 bases spanning the gap. Supplemented by reference TRBV2 and TRBJ2-5, the full variable domain reads EPEVTQTPSHQVTQMGQEVILRCVPISNHLYFYWYRQILGQKVEFLVSFYNNEISEKSEIFDDQFSVERPDGSNFTLKIRSTKLEDSAMYFCASTLGGAQYFGPGTRLLVL.

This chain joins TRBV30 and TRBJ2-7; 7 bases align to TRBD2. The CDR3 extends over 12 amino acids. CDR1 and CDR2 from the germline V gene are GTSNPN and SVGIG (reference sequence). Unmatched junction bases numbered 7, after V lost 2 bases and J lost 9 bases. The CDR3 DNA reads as TGTGCCTGGAGTTCACTAGCGCCCCGGCAGTACTTC. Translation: CAWSSLAPRQYF.

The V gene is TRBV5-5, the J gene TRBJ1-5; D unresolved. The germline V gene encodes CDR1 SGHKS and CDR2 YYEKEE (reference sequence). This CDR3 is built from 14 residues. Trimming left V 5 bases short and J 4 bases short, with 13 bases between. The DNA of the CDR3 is TGTGCCAGCAGGAGTACGACGGGGAATCAGCCCCAGCATTTT. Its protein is CASRSTTGNQPQHF.

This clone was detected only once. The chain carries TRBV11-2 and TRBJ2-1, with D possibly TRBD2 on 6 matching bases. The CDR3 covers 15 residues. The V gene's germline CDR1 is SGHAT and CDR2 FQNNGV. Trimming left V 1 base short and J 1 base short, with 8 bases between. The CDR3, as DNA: TGTGCCAGCAGCTTAGTGCGGGGATCCTACAATGAGCAGTTCTTC. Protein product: CASSLVRGSYNEQFF.

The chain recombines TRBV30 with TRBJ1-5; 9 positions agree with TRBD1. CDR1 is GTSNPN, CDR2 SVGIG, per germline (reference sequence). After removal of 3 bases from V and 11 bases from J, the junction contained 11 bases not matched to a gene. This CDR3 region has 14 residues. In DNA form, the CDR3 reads TGTGCCTGGAGAGTACAGGGGGCTTTAGAAGCCCAGCATTTT. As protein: CAWRVQGALEAQHF. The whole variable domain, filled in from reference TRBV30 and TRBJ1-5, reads SQTIHQWPATLVQPVGSPLSLECTVEGTSNPNLYWYRQAAGRGLQLLFYSVGIGQISSEVPQNLSASRPQDRQFILSSKKLLLSDSGFYLCAWRVQGALEAQHFGDGTRLSIL.

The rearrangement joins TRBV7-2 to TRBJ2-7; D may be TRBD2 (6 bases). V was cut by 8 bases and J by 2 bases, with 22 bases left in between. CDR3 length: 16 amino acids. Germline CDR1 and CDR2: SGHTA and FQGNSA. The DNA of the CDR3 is TGTGCCAGCGGCCCAGCGGGCGGCCCTCTCGCCTACGAGCAGTACTTC. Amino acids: CASGPAGGPLAYEQYF.